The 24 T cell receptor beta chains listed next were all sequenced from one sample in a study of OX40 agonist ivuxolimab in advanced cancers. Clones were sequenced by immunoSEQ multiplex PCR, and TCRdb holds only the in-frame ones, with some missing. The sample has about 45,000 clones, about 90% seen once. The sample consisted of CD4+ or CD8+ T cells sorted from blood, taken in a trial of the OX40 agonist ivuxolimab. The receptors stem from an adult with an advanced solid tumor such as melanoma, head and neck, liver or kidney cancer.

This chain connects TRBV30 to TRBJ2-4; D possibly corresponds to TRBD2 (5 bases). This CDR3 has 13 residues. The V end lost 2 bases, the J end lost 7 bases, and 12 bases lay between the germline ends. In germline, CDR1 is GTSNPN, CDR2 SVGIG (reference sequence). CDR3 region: CAWSRGTGNIQYF. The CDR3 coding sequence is TGTGCCTGGAGTCGGGGTACCGGGAACATTCAGTACTTC.

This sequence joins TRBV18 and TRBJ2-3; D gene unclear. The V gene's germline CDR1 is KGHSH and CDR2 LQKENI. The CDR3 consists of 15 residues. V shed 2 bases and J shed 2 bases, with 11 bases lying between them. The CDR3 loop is CASSPRVHVTDTQYF. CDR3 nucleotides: TGTGCCAGCTCACCAAGGGTCCACGTCACAGATACGCAGTATTTT.

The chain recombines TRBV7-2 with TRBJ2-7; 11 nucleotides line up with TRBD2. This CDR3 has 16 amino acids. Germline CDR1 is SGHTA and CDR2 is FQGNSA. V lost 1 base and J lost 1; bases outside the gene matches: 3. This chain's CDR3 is CASSLGLAGGSYEQYF. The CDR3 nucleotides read TGTGCCAGCAGCTTAGGTCTAGCGGGAGGTTCCTACGAGCAGTACTTC. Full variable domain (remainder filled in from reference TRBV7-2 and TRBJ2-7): GAGVSQSPSNKVTEKGKDVELRCDPISGHTALYWYRQSLGQGLEFLIYFQGNSAPDKSGLPSDRFSAERTGGSVSTLTIQRTQQEDSAVYLCASSLGLAGGSYEQYFGPGTRLTVT.

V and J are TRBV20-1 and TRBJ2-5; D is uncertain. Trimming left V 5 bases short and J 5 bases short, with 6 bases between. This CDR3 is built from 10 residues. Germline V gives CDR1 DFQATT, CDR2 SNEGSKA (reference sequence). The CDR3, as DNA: TGCAGTGCTCTCTATGAGACCCAGTACTTC. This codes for CSALYETQYF.

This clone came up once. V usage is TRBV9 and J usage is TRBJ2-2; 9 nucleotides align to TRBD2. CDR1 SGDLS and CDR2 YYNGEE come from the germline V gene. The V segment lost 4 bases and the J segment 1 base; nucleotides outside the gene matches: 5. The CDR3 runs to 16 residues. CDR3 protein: CASSQLTSGNTGELFF. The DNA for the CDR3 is TGTGCCAGCAGCCAATTGACTAGCGGGAACACCGGGGAGCTGTTTTTT.

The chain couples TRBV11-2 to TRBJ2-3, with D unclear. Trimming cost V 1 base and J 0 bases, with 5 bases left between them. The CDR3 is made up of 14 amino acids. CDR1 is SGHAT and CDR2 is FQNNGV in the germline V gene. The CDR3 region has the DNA TGTGCCAGCAGCTTAGGGTGGAGCACAGATACGCAGTATTTT. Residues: CASSLGWSTDTQYF.

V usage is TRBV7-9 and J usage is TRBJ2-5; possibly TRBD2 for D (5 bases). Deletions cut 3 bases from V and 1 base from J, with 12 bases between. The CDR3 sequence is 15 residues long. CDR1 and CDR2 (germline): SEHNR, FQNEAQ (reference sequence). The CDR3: CASSFAIGGQETQYF. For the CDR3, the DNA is TGTGCCAGCAGCTTTGCGATTGGAGGCCAAGAGACCCAGTACTTC.

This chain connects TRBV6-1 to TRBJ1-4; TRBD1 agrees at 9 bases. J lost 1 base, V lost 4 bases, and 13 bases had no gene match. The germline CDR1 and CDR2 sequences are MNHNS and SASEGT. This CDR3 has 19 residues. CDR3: CASSAGGQGSILTNEKLFF. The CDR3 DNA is TGTGCCAGCAGTGCTGGTGGACAGGGGTCTATTCTAACTAATGAAAAACTGTTTTTT.

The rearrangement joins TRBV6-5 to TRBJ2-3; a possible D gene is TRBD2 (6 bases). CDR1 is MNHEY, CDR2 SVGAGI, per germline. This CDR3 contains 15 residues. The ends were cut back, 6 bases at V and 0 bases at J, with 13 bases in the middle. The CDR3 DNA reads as TGTGCCAGCAGGGGACTGTCCTCTAGCACAGATACGCAGTATTTT. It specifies CASRGLSSSTDTQYF.

CDR3 nucleotide sequence: TGTGCCAGTAGTATGGTGCGGGCGGGGGATGAGCAGTTCTTC. Encoded protein: CASSMVRAGDEQFF. This chain uses TRBV19 with TRBJ2-1; 7 bases are a match to TRBD2. The CDR3 spans 14 residues. Germline assignment: CDR1 LNHDA and CDR2 SQIVND (reference sequence). V lost 3 bases to trimming and J lost 8 bases; unmatched junction nucleotides: 7.

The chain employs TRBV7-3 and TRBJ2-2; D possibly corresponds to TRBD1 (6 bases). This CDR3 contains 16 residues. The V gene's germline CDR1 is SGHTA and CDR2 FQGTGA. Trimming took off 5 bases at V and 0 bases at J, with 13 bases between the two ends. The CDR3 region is CASSALTGTNTGELFF. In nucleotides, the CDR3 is TGTGCCAGCAGCGCACTGACAGGAACGAACACCGGGGAGCTGTTTTTT.

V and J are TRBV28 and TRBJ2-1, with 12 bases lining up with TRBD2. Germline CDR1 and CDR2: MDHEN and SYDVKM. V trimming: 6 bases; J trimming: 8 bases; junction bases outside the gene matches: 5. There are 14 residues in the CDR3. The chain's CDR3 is CASSLAGGRDEQFF. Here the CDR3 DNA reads TGTGCCAGCAGCCTAGCGGGAGGGCGCGATGAGCAGTTCTTC.

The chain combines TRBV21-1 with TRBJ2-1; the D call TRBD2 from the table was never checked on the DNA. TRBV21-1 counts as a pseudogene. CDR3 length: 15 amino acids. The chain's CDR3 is CASSKVSGRGGEQFF. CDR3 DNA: TGTGCCAGCAGCAAAGTCAGCGGGAGAGGTGGTGAGCAGTTCTTC.

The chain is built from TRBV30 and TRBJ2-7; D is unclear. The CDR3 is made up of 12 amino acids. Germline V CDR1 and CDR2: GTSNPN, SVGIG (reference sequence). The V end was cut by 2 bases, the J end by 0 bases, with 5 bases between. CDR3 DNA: TGTGCCTGGAGTCACAGCTCCTACGAGCAGTACTTC. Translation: CAWSHSSYEQYF.

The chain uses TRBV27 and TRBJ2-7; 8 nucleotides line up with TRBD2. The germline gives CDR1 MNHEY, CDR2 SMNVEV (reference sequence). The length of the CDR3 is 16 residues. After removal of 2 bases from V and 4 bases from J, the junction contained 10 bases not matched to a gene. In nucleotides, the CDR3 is TGTGCCAGCAGTTTAACTAAATCGGGGGGGCTTTACGAGCAGTACTTC. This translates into CASSLTKSGGLYEQYF.

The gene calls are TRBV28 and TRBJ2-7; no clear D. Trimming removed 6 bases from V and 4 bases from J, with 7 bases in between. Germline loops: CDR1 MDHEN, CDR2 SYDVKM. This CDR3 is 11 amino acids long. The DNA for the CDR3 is TGTGCCAGCAGCACTATTTACGAGCAGTACTTC. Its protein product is CASSTIYEQYF.

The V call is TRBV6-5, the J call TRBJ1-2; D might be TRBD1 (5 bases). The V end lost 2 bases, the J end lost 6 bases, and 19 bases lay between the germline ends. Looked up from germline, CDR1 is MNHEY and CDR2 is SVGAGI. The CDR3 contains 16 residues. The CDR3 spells CASSYAFRVRGHGYTF. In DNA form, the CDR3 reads TGTGCCAGCAGTTACGCATTCAGGGTGCGAGGTCATGGCTACACCTTC.

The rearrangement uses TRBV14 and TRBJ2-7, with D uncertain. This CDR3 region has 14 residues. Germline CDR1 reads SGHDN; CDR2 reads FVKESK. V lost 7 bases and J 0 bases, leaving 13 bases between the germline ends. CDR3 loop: CASKGSESSYEQYF. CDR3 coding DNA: TGTGCCAGCAAAGGGTCAGAAAGCTCCTACGAGCAGTACTTC.

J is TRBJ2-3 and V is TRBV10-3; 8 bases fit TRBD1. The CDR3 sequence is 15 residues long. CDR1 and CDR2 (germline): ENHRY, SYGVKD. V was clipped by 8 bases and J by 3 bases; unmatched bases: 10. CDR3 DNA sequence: TGTGCCATCTCGCGGACAGGGCTCGAGACAGATACGCAGTATTTT. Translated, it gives CAISRTGLETDTQYF.

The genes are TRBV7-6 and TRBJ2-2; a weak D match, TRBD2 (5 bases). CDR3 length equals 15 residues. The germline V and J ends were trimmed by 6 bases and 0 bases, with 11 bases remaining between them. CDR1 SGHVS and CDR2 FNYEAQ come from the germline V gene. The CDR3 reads CASRSGLSNTGELFF. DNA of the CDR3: TGTGCCAGCAGGTCCGGACTCTCGAACACCGGGGAGCTGTTTTTT.

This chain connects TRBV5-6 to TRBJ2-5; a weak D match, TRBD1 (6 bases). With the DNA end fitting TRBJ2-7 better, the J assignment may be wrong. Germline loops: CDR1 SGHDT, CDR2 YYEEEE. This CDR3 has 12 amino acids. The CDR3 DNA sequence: TGTGCCAGCAGCCCACAGGGCCGCGAGCAGTACTTC. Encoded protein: CASSPQGREQYF.

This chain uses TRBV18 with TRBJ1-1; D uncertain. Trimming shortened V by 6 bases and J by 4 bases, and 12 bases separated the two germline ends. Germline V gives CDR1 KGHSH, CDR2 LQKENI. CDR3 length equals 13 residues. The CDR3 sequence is CASSPRKSTEAFF. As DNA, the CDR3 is TGTGCCAGCTCGCCCAGGAAGTCCACTGAAGCTTTCTTT.

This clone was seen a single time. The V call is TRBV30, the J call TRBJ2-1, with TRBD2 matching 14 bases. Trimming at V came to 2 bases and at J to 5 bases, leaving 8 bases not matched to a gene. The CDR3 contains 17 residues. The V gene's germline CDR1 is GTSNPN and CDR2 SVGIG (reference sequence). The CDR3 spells CAWSFWGLAGVNNEQFF. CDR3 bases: TGTGCCTGGAGTTTCTGGGGACTAGCGGGAGTAAACAATGAGCAGTTCTTC.

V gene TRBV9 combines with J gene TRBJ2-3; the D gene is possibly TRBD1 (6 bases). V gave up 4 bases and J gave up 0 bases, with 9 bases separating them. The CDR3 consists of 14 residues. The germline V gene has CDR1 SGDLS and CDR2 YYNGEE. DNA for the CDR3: TGTGCCAGCAGCCGGACAGCTAGCACAGATACGCAGTATTTT. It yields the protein CASSRTASTDTQYF.